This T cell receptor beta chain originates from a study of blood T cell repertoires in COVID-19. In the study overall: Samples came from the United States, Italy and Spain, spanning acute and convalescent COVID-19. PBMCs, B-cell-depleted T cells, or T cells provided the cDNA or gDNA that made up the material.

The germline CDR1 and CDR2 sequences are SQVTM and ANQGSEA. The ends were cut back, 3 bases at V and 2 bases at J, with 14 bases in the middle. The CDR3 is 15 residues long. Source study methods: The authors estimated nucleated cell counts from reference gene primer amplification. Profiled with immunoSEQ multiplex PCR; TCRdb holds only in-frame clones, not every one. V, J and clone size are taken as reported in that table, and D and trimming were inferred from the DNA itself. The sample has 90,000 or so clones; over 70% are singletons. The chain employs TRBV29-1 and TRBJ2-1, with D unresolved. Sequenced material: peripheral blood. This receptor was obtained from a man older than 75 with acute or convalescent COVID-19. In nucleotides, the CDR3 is TGCAGCGTTGAGGGCCCTGAGAGAACCTACAATGAGCAGTTCTTC. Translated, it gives CSVEGPERTYNEQFF.